This T cell receptor beta chain originates from a study of CD8 T cells in Susac syndrome. The CDR3 loop spans 14 amino acids. Trimming cost V 5 bases and J 6 bases; bases outside gene matches: 6. RNA amounts of roughly 0.5 to 1 ug underwent reverse transcription with random hexamers. The method of amplification for TCR beta CDR3 was immunoSEQ multiplex PCR, covering 54 Vbeta and 13 Jbeta. TCRdb itself ran the immunoSEQ multiplex PCR reads through MiXCR, one entry per CDR3 protein. The sample includes 150,000 to 200,000 distinct CDR3 sequences, 85% to 95% of them seen just once. The authors carried out high-throughput sequencing of TCR beta. They applied it to CD8+ and CD4+ T cells obtained from blood.

The sequence was collected from a human donor in good health. Sequencing input: CD4+ T cells from PBMCs. The chain couples TRBV12-3 or TRBV12-4 to TRBJ1-1, with TRBD1 matching over 10 bases. In nucleotides, the CDR3 is TGTGCCAGCAGTCCGGGACAGGGGTCCGCTGAAGCTTTCTTT. Translated: CASSPGQGSAEAFF.